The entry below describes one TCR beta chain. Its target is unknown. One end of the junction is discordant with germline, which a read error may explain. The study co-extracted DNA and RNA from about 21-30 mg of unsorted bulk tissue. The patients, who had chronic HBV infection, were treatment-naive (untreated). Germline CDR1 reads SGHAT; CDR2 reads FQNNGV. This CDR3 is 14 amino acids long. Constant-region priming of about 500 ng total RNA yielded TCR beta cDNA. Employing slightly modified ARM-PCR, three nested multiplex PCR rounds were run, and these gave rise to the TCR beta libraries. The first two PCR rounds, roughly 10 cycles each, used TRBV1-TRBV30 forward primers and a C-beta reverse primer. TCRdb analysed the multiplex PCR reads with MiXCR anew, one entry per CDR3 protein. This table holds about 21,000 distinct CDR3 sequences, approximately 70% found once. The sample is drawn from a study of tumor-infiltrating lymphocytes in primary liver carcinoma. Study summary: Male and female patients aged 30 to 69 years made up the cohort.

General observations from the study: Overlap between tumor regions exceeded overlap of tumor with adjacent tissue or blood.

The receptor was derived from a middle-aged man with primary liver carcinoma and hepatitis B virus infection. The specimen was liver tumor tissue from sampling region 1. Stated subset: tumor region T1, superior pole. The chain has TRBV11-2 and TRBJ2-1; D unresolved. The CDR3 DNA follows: TGCGTCAGCAGCTTATACCTGCTAGTTAGTGAGCAGTTCTTC. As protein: CVSSLYLLVSEQFF.